The clone carrying this T cell receptor (beta chain) came up many times. CDR3 length equals 15 residues. Trimming took 4 bases from V and 8 from J; bases not matched to a gene: 4. CDR1 is KGHDR, CDR2 SFDVKD, per germline. The data are from a study of breast tumors, draining lymph nodes, adjacent tissues. Axillary draining lymph nodes of breast cancer patients supplied the node samples. Using its own MiXCR run on the multiplex PCR reads, TCRdb lists one record per CDR3 protein. This sample yields around 140,000 distinct CDR3 sequences, of which 20% to 25% are seen a single time; 2.5% to 3% belongs to the top ten.

The sample consisted of axillary lymph node tissue. The rearrangement uses TRBV24-1 and TRBJ2-1; 13 nucleotides align to TRBD2. This clonotype was sampled from a female donor with breast cancer. Some clones in this sample may be carry-over from other donors' samples. The CDR3 DNA sequence: TGTGCCACCAGTGACCAACTAGCGGGAGGGGATGAGCAGTTCTTC. Translating gives CATSDQLAGGDEQFF.